Below, 25 T cell receptor beta chains from the same sample are listed, as sequenced in a study of memory CD4+ T cells and cytomegalovirus serostatus. The assay was immunoSEQ multiplex PCR, and TCRdb's table has in-frame clones only and misses some. Seen here are over 35,000 clones, around 84% observed once, and the top ten hold 0.7% to 0.8%. The sort gate was single viable CD3+CD4+CD8-CD45RO+ cells for memory CD4+ T cells. Sample: memory CD4+ T cells from blood. These receptors were obtained from an adult in good health and CMV-seronegative.

The chain has TRBV7-9 and TRBJ2-5; TRBD2 might be the D (7 bases). With the DNA end fitting TRBJ2-7 better, the J assignment may be wrong. The germline V gene encodes CDR1 SEHNR and CDR2 FQNEAQ (reference sequence). CDR3 length: 18 amino acids. In nucleotides, the CDR3 is TGTGCCAGCAGCCGCGACATCTTTCGGGGGGCGAGAACCTACGAGCAGTACTTC. It translates to CASSRDIFRGARTYEQYF.

This rearrangement joins TRBV30 to TRBJ1-1; D ambiguous. Germline CDR1 GTSNPN, CDR2 SVGIG (reference sequence). The CDR3 sequence is 10 residues long. V was trimmed by 3 bases and J by 10 bases, leaving 9 bases between them. CDR3 bases: TGTGCCTGGAGCGGGTCGGTAGCTTTCTTT. The encoded protein is CAWSGSVAFF. The complete variable domain, with remaining parts taken from reference TRBV30 and TRBJ1-1, reads SQTIHQWPATLVQPVGSPLSLECTVEGTSNPNLYWYRQAAGRGLQLLFYSVGIGQISSEVPQNLSASRPQDRQFILSSKKLLLSDSGFYLCAWSGSVAFFGQGTRLTVV.

The chain joins TRBV29-1 to TRBJ2-3; TRBD1 or TRBD2 may be the D gene (5 bases each). V was pared by 6 bases and J by 2 bases, with 9 bases between. Looked up from germline, CDR1 is SQVTM and CDR2 is ANQGSEA. The CDR3 consists of 12 residues. The CDR3 here is CSVGDPTDTQYF. In DNA, the CDR3 is TGCAGCGTCGGGGACCCCACAGATACGCAGTATTTT.

The chain carries TRBV7-9 and TRBJ1-2, with D hard to call. The germline gives CDR1 SEHNR, CDR2 FQNEAQ (reference sequence). V dropped 3 bases and J dropped 4 bases, with 6 bases sitting between them. The CDR3 length is 12 residues. In DNA, the CDR3 is TGTGCCAGCAGCTTGGACTCCTATGGCTACACCTTC. Protein: CASSLDSYGYTF.

The chain has TRBV6-5 and TRBJ2-5; TRBD2 matches 7 bases. With the DNA end fitting TRBJ2-7 better, the J assignment may be wrong. CDR3 length: 16 residues. Per the germline V gene, CDR1 is MNHEY and CDR2 is SVGAGI. CDR3 DNA: TGTGCCAGCAGTTCCCTTTCCGCGGGAGCGATCTACGAGCAGTACTTC. Translated: CASSSLSAGAIYEQYF.

This clone was counted a few times. The chain joins TRBV15 to TRBJ1-3; D is uncertain. CDR1 LNHNV and CDR2 YYDKDF come from the germline V gene (reference sequence). CDR3 length equals 16 residues. V was pared by 0 bases and J by 0 bases, with 9 bases between. CDR3 sequence reads: CATSRDRGNSGNTIYF. The DNA of the CDR3 is TGTGCCACCAGCAGAGATCGGGGTAACTCTGGAAACACCATATATTTT. The full variable domain, its missing parts supplied by reference TRBV15 and TRBJ1-3, is DAMVIQNPRYQVTQFGKPVTLSCSQTLNHNVMYWYQQKSSQAPKLLFHYYDKDFNNEADTPDNFQSRRPNTSFCFLDIRSPGLGDTAMYLCATSRDRGNSGNTIYFGEGSWLTVV.

The chain joins TRBV2 to TRBJ2-7, with 11 bases that match TRBD2. Trimming removed 2 bases from V and 7 bases from J; junction bases left unmatched: 10. This CDR3 has 16 amino acids. Germline CDR1 and CDR2: SNHLY and FYNNEI. The CDR3 DNA sequence: TGTGCCAGCAGTGAACAGTGGGGGACTAGCGGTATGGAGCAGTACTTC. Its translation: CASSEQWGTSGMEQYF.

The chain recombines TRBV6-5 with TRBJ2-5; D tentatively fits TRBD1 or TRBD2 (5 bases each). CDR3 length: 14 residues. Between the trimmed V and J ends, which lost 2 bases and 4 bases, there was a span of 11 bases. CDR1 MNHEY and CDR2 SVGAGI come from the germline V gene. CDR3 protein: CASSYGTGIETQYF. The CDR3 bases are TGTGCCAGCAGTTACGGGACCGGTATAGAGACCCAGTACTTC.

J is TRBJ2-7 and V is TRBV7-2, with 7 bases that match TRBD1. The CDR3 is 12 amino acids. J was trimmed by 12 bases and V by 1 base; bases with no gene match: 6. The germline V gene has CDR1 SGHTA and CDR2 FQGNSA. CDR3 coding DNA: TGTGCCAGCAGCTTAGGGGACAGAGGTCGGTACTTC. Translated, it gives CASSLGDRGRYF.

This chain links TRBV6-5 with TRBJ2-1; D gene unclear. This CDR3 is built from 13 residues. In germline, CDR1 is MNHEY, CDR2 SVGAGI. Trimming left V 6 bases short and J 9 bases short, with 15 bases between. The CDR3 reads CASRGRVLGEQFF. CDR3 DNA: TGTGCCAGCAGAGGTAGGGTCCTGGGTGAGCAGTTCTTC.

V usage is TRBV27 and J usage is TRBJ1-1; 12 positions agree with TRBD1. The CDR3 consists of 15 residues. Germline assignment: CDR1 MNHEY and CDR2 SMNVEV (reference sequence). V lost 2 bases to trimming and J lost 5 bases; unmatched junction nucleotides: 3. The DNA of the CDR3 is TGTGCCAGCAGTTTAATGGGACAGGGGGCGACTGAAGCTTTCTTT. Protein product: CASSLMGQGATEAFF.

The gene calls are TRBV5-4 and TRBJ2-2, with a tentative D call TRBD2 (6 bases). The CDR3 is 16 residues long. Trimming took off 4 bases at V and 0 bases at J, with 13 bases between the two ends. Germline CDR1 is SGHNT and CDR2 is YYREEE (reference sequence). The CDR3 spells CASSMSGRTNTGELFF. CDR3 DNA sequence: TGTGCCAGCAGCATGAGCGGGCGGACGAACACCGGGGAGCTGTTTTTT.

V gene TRBV21-1 combines with J gene TRBJ2-7; TRBD2 is the table's D call and was not checked against the DNA. TRBV21-1 is an annotated pseudogene. This CDR3 has 12 residues. The CDR3 sequence: CASSKPCDEQYF. In DNA form, the CDR3 reads TGTGCCAGCAGCAAACCCTGTGACGAGCAGTACTTC.

The sample holds a few counts of this clone. The J gene is TRBJ1-2, the V gene TRBV11-2, with D unclear. The V and J ends lost 5 bases and 3 bases respectively, with 7 bases between them. CDR3 length: 12 amino acids. The germline V gene encodes CDR1 SGHAT and CDR2 FQNNGV. The CDR3 spells CASSLGYYGYTF. DNA of the CDR3: TGTGCCAGCAGCCTAGGGTACTATGGCTACACCTTC.

J is TRBJ1-5 and V is TRBV10-3; no reliable D call. The CDR3 totals 14 residues. V lost 2 bases to trimming and J lost 3 bases, with 8 bases between them. Germline values: CDR1 ENHRY, CDR2 SYGVKD. The CDR3 sequence: CAISERRDNQPQHF. The CDR3 DNA sequence: TGTGCCATCAGTGAGCGGAGGGACAATCAGCCCCAGCATTTT.

The chain combines TRBV6-5 with TRBJ1-6, with a tentative D call TRBD1 (5 bases). The germline V and J ends were trimmed by 4 bases and 9 bases, with 16 bases remaining between them. The CDR3 runs 15 residues. CDR1 is MNHEY, CDR2 SVGAGI, per germline. This chain's CDR3 is CASSFSQGSSSPLHF. CDR3 DNA: TGTGCCAGCAGTTTCTCCCAGGGAAGTAGTTCACCCCTCCACTTT.

CDR3 residues: CASSPRGPEDEQYF. The CDR3 coding sequence is TGCGCCAGCAGCCCCAGGGGGCCCGAGGACGAGCAGTACTTC. This chain connects TRBV5-1 to TRBJ2-7, with 8 positions matching TRBD1. Germline-derived CDR1 and CDR2 are SGHRS and YFSETQ. The CDR3 is 14 residues long. Germline trimming cut 4 bases from V and 5 bases from J; bases unmatched to any gene: 8.

This chain joins TRBV6-4 and TRBJ1-1; tentatively, D is TRBD1 (5 bases). The CDR3 contains 16 residues. Germline CDR1 is MRHNA and CDR2 is SNTAGT. Trimming removed 3 bases from V and 7 bases from J, with 21 bases in between. As DNA, the CDR3 is TGTGCCAGCAGTGATCGGGACGGGACCGGGAGGGGTGAAGCTTTCTTT. Amino acids: CASSDRDGTGRGEAFF.

By sample share, this clone is medium-sized. The chain's CDR3 is CASTQGSNTEAFF. CDR3 sequence (DNA): TGTGCCAGCACGCAGGGGTCGAACACTGAAGCTTTCTTT. V is TRBV2 and J is TRBJ1-1; D is perhaps TRBD1 (6 bases). The CDR3 spans 13 residues. Germline CDR1 and CDR2: SNHLY and FYNNEI. Trimming shortened V by 7 bases and J by 1 base, and 10 bases separated the two germline ends.

The chain recombines TRBV6-5 with TRBJ1-4, with D tentatively TRBD1 (5 bases). This CDR3 comprises 16 residues. Trimming took off 4 bases at V and 1 base at J, with 13 bases between the two ends. Germline V lookup: CDR1 MNHEY, CDR2 SVGAGI. CDR3 coding DNA: TGTGCCAGCAGTTTCCGGGGGGATAGAACTAATGAAAAACTGTTTTTT. Amino acid sequence: CASSFRGDRTNEKLFF.

This chain links TRBV6-1 with TRBJ1-2; 9 nucleotides match TRBD1. CDR3 length: 15 residues. Germline V gene sequence: CDR1 MNHNS, CDR2 SASEGT. J gave up 6 bases and V 4 bases, and 9 bases lay outside the gene matches. As DNA, the CDR3 is TGTGCCAGCAGTGGGGGGGACAGGGATTTACATGGCTACACCTTC. It yields the protein CASSGGDRDLHGYTF.

V gene TRBV7-2 combines with J gene TRBJ2-2, with 11 nucleotides matching TRBD2. There are 17 residues in the CDR3. Germline lookup yields CDR1 SGHTA and CDR2 FQGNSA. Trimming took 1 base from V and 7 from J; bases not matched to a gene: 8. Written as DNA, the CDR3 is TGTGCCAGCAGCTTAGAAACTCTAGCGGGGGGAGGCGGGGAGCTGTTTTTT. It yields the protein CASSLETLAGGGGELFF.

The J gene is TRBJ2-3, the V gene TRBV6-5; D unclear. V was trimmed by 6 bases and J by 2 bases, leaving 15 bases between them. The germline gives CDR1 MNHEY, CDR2 SVGAGI. There are 15 residues in the CDR3. The CDR3 spells CASRRTERTTDTQYF. The DNA for the CDR3 is TGTGCCAGCAGAAGGACGGAGAGAACCACAGATACGCAGTATTTT.

The chain links TRBV9 to TRBJ1-5; TRBD1 matches 9 bases. Losses at the gene ends were 3 bases for V and 6 bases for J; bases not matched to a gene: 7. Per the germline V gene, CDR1 is SGDLS and CDR2 is YYNGEE. This CDR3 spans 15 amino acids. The chain's CDR3 is CASSARDREAQPQHF. CDR3 nucleotide sequence: TGTGCCAGCAGCGCTCGGGACAGGGAAGCTCAGCCCCAGCATTTT.

The J gene is TRBJ1-2, the V gene TRBV10-1; D unresolved. Germline CDR1 and CDR2: WNHNN and SYGVQD (reference sequence). Trimming took 8 bases from V and 0 from J, leaving 13 bases between them. The CDR3 spans 14 residues. The CDR3 DNA sequence: TGCGCCAGCCCTGTCACCGCCCCTAACTATGGCTACACCTTC. This translates into CASPVTAPNYGYTF.